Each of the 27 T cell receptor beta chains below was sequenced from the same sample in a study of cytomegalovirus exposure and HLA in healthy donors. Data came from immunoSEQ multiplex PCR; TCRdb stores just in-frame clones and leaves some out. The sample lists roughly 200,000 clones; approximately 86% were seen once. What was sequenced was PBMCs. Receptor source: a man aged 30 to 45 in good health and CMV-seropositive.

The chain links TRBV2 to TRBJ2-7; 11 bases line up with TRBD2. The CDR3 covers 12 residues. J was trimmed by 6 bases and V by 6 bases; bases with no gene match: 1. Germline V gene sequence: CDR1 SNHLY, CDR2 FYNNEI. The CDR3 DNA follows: TGTGCCAGCAGAGGGACTAGCGGCGAGCAGTACTTC. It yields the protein CASRGTSGEQYF.

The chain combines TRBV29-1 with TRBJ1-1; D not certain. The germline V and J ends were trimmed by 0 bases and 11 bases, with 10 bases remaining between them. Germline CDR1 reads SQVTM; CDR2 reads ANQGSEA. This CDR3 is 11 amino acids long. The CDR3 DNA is TGCAGCGTTGAAGACGCACCCCTGGCTTTCTTT. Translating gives CSVEDAPLAFF.

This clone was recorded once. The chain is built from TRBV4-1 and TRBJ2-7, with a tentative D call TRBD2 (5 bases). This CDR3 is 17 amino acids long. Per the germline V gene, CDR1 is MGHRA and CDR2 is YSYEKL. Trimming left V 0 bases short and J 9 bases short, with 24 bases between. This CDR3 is CASSQDQDSELPSGQYF. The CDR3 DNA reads TGCGCCAGCAGCCAAGATCAGGACTCCGAGCTCCCTTCAGGGCAGTACTTC.

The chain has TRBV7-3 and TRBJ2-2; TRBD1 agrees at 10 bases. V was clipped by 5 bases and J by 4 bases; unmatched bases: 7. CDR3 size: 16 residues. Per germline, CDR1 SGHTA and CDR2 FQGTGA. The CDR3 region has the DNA TGTGCCAGCAGCCCAGGGACAGGGGTCGGCACCGGGGAGCTGTTTTTT. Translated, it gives CASSPGTGVGTGELFF.

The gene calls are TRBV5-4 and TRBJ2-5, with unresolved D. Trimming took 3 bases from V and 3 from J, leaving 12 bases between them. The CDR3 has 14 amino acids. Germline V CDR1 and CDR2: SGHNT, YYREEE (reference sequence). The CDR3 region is CASSSPPEEETQYF. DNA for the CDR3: TGTGCCAGCAGCTCCCCACCCGAGGAAGAGACCCAGTACTTC.

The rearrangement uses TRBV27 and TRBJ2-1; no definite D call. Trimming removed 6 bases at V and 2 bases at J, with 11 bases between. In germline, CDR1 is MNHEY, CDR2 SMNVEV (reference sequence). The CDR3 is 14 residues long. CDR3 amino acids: CASSPFRTYNEQFF. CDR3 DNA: TGTGCCAGCAGCCCTTTCCGGACCTACAATGAGCAGTTCTTC.

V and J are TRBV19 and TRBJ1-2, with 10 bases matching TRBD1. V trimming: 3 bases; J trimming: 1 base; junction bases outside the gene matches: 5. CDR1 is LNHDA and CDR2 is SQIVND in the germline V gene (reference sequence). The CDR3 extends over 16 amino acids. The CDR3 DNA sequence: TGTGCCAGTAGTATCCGACAGGGGGCGCGTAACTATGGCTACACCTTC. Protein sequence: CASSIRQGARNYGYTF.

The CDR3 sequence is CASTLSTGNTEAFF. The CDR3 nucleotides are TGTGCCAGCACCTTATCGACAGGGAACACTGAAGCTTTCTTT. J is TRBJ1-1 and V is TRBV27; maybe TRBD1 (6 bases). V dropped 7 bases and J dropped 1 base, with 13 bases sitting between them. CDR3 size: 14 residues. Germline V gene data show CDR1 as MNHEY and CDR2 as SMNVEV (reference sequence).

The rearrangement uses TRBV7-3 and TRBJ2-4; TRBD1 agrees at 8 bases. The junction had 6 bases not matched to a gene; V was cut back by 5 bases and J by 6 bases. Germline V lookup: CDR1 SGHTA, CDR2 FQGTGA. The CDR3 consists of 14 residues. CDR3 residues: CASSQTGVGNIQYF. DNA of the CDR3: TGTGCCAGCAGCCAGACAGGGGTAGGAAACATTCAGTACTTC.

The CDR3 protein is CASSSLSGYEQYF. The CDR3 DNA is TGTGCCAGCAGCTCTCTATCGGGCTACGAGCAGTACTTC. The chain employs TRBV7-2 and TRBJ2-7; no definite D call. Deletions cut 4 bases from V and 3 bases from J, with 10 bases between. Germline V lookup: CDR1 SGHTA, CDR2 FQGNSA. The CDR3 loop spans 13 amino acids.

CDR3 in amino acids: CSVRLAGGETQYF. The CDR3 coding sequence is TGCAGCGTTCGACTAGCGGGTGGTGAGACCCAGTACTTC. The chain has TRBV29-1 and TRBJ2-5; TRBD2 matches at 10 bases. V lost 5 bases, J lost 5 bases, and 5 bases stayed unmatched. In germline, CDR1 is SQVTM, CDR2 ANQGSEA. This CDR3 spans 13 amino acids.

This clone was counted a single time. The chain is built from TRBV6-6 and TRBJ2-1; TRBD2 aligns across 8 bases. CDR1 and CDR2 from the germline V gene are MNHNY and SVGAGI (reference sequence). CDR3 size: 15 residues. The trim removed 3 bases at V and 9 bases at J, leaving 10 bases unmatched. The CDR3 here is CASSYSSGSLGEQFF. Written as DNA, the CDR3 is TGTGCCAGCAGTTATTCCAGCGGGAGCCTAGGTGAGCAGTTCTTC.

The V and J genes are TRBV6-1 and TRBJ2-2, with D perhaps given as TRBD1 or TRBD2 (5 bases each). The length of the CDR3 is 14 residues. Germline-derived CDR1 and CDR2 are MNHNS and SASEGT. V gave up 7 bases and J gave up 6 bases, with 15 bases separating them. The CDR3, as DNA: TGTGCCAGCATCCAGGGAGTACGTTCCGGGGAGCTGTTTTTT. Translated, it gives CASIQGVRSGELFF.

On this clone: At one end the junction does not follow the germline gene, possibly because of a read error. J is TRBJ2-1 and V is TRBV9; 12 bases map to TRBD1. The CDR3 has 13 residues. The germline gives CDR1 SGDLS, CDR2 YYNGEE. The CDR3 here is CASSVRGQGAPLF. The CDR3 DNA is TGTGCCAGCAGCGTGAGGGGACAGGGGGCGCCCCTCTTC.

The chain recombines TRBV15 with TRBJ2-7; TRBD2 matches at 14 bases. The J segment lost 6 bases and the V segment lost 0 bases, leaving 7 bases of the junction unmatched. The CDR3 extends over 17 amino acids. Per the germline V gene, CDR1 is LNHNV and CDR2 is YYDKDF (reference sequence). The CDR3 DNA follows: TGTGCCACCAGCAGAGATTTGGGACTAGCGGGAGTGGGCGAGCAGTACTTC. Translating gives CATSRDLGLAGVGEQYF.

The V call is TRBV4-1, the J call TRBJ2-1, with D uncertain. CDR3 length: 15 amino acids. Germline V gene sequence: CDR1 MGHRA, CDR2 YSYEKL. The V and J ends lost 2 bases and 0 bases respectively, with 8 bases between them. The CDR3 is CASSQFASSYNEQFF. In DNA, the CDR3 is TGCGCCAGCAGCCAATTCGCTAGCTCCTACAATGAGCAGTTCTTC.

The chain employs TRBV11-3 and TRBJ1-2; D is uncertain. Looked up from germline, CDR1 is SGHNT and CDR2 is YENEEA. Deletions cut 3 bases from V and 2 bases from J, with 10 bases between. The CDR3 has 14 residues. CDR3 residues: CASSLGGLNYGYTF. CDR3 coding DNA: TGTGCCAGCAGCTTGGGAGGGTTGAACTATGGCTACACCTTC.

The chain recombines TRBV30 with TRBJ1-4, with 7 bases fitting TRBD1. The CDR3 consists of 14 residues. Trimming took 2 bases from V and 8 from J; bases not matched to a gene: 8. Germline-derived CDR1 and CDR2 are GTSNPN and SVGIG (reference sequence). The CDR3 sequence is CAWSKNDRDEKLFF. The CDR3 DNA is TGTGCCTGGAGTAAGAACGACAGGGACGAAAAACTGTTTTTT.

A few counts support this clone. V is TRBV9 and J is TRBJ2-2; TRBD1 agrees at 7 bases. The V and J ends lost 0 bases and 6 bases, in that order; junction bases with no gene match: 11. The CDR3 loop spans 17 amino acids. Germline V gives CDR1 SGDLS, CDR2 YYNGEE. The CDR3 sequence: CASSVEPTGEISGELFF. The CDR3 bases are TGTGCCAGCAGCGTAGAACCAACAGGGGAAATCTCCGGGGAGCTGTTTTTT.

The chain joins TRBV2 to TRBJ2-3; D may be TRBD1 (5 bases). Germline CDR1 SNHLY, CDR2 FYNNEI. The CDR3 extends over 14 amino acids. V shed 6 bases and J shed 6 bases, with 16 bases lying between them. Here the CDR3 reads CASSYDRGSDTQYF. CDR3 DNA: TGTGCCAGCAGCTACGACAGAGGATCGGATACGCAGTATTTT.

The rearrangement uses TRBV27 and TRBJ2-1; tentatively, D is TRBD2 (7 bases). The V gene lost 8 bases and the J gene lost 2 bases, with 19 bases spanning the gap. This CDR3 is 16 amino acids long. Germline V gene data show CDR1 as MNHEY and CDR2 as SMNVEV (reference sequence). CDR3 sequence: CASGERGGSAYNEQFF. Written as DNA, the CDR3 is TGTGCCAGCGGTGAAAGGGGGGGGAGTGCCTACAATGAGCAGTTCTTC.

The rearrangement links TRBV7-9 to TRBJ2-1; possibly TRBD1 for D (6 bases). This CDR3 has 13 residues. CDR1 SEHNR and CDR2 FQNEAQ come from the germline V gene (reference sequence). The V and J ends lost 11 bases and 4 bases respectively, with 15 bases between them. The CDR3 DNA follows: TGTGCCGAATGGGACACCCGATACAATGAGCAGTTCTTC. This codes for CAEWDTRYNEQFF.

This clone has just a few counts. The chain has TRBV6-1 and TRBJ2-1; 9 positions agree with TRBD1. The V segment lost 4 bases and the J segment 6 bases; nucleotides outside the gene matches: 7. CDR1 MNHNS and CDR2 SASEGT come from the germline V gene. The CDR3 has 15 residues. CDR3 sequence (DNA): TGTGCCAGCAGTGTAGACAGGGGGTCCGTCAATGAGCAGTTCTTC. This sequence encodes CASSVDRGSVNEQFF.

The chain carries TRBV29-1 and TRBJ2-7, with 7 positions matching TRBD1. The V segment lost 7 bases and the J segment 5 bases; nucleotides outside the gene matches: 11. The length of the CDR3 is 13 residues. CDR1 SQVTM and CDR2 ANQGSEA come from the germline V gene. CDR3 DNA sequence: TGCAGCGCGCATGGATCGACAGGGCACGAGCAGTACTTC. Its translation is CSAHGSTGHEQYF.

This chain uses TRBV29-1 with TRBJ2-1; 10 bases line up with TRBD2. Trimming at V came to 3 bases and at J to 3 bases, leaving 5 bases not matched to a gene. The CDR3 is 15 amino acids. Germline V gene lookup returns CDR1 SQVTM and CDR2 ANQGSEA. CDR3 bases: TGCAGCGTTGAGCCCCCTAGCGGGAGCTACAATGAGCAGTTCTTC. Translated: CSVEPPSGSYNEQFF.

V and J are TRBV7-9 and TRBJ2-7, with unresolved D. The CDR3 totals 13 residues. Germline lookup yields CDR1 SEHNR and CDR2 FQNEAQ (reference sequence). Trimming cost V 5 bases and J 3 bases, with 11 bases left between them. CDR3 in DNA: TGTGCCAGCAGCCCGTCGGGTCTCTACGAGCAGTACTTC. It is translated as CASSPSGLYEQYF.

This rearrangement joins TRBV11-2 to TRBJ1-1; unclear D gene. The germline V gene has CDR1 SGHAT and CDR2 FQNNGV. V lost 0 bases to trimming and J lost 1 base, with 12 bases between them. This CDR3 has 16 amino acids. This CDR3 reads CASSLEFGRRNTEAFF. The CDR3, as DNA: TGTGCCAGCAGCTTAGAGTTCGGCAGGAGGAACACTGAAGCTTTCTTT.